What follows is one T cell receptor beta chain and its context. TRB rearrangements spanning V, D and J were amplified using mixed TRB-A/B primers. TCRdb re-called the multiplex PCR reads with MiXCR, one entry per CDR3 protein. The sample contains about 4,900 distinct CDR3 sequences, over 30% of which appear only once. This CDR3 spans 16 amino acids. The V segment lost 6 bases and the J segment 4 bases; nucleotides outside the gene matches: 11. The sample is drawn from a study of T cell repertoires in aging, cancer and after chemotherapy. Across the whole study: Six age groups, ranging from 30 or younger to 70 or older, included the donors.

Peripheral blood genomic DNA, not sorted cells or RNA, was the template. The sample consisted of blood. The chain employs TRBV12-3 or TRBV12-4 and TRBJ2-1; 8 nucleotides agree with TRBD1. This receptor was identified in a human donor with a blood cancer. The CDR3: CASRNDRGWVYNEQFF. CDR3 nucleotide sequence: TGTGCCAGCAGAAACGACAGGGGTTGGGTATACAATGAGCAGTTCTTC.